The 17 T cell receptor beta chains presented below share a single source sample, sequenced in a study of naive and memory T cell subsets. Study-wide points: Naive repertoires, especially CD8, held a few larger clonotypes, possibly memory cells re-expressing CD45RA.

These receptors have no identified antigens. An equimolar mix of two oligonucleotides served as the beta constant-region primer for TRBC1 and TRBC2. The ligated cDNA underwent four PCR rounds using SP2 and nested alpha and beta constant-region primers. One entry per CDR3 protein results from TCRdb running MiXCR on the UMI-ligation and nested PCR reads. There are 140,000 to 150,000 distinct CDR3 sequences in the sample; under 25% occur only once, and 0.09% to 0.13% lies in the top ten. Sequenced material: naive CD4+ T cells from blood. The receptors derive from a human donor in good health.

The rearrangement joins TRBV6-2 or TRBV6-3 to TRBJ2-1; D tentatively fits TRBD1 or TRBD2 (6 bases each). Trimming cost V 4 bases and J 14 bases, with 18 bases left between them. Germline CDR1 MNHEY, CDR2 SVGEGT. The CDR3 is 13 amino acids. DNA for the CDR3: TGTGCCAGCAGTTCCTCGTTGGGGGGCGTCAAGTTCTTC. Its protein is CASSSSLGGVKFF.

This clonotype occurred a few times. V gene TRBV28 combines with J gene TRBJ2-6, with D perhaps assigned TRBD1 or TRBD2 (6 bases each). V was clipped by 2 bases and J by 0 bases, with 20 bases between them. Per germline, CDR1 MDHEN and CDR2 SYDVKM. This CDR3 spans 20 amino acids. This CDR3 reads CASSLIPEGGFDSGANVLTF. The CDR3 DNA reads as TGTGCCAGCAGTTTAATACCTGAGGGGGGTTTCGACTCTGGGGCCAACGTCCTGACTTTC.

This clonotype came up a few times. CDR3 region: CAWSARQGAGLGETQYF. The CDR3 nucleotides are TGTGCCTGGAGTGCCCGACAGGGGGCAGGTTTGGGAGAGACCCAGTACTTC. This chain connects TRBV30 to TRBJ2-5; 10 bases agree with TRBD1. The CDR3 is 17 amino acids. The V gene's germline CDR1 is GTSNPN and CDR2 SVGIG (reference sequence). V gave up 1 base and J gave up 4 bases; unmatched junction bases: 12.

This sequence joins TRBV20-1 and TRBJ2-7; TRBD1 matches at 7 bases. Looked up from germline, CDR1 is DFQATT and CDR2 is SNEGSKA (reference sequence). V was pared by 3 bases and J by 5 bases, with 4 bases of the junction left unmatched. The CDR3 covers 12 residues. CDR3 residues: CSARQGVHEQYF. CDR3 bases: TGCAGTGCTAGGCAGGGGGTCCACGAGCAGTACTTC.

This clonotype was observed a few times. This chain uses TRBV12-3 or TRBV12-4 with TRBJ1-5; D is possibly TRBD1 (6 bases). The V gene lost 2 bases and the J gene lost 7 bases, with 15 bases spanning the gap. The CDR3 is made up of 15 amino acids. The DNA for the CDR3 is TGTGCCAGCAGTTTATCGGGTCAGGGGATACAGCCCCAGCATTTT. It is translated as CASSLSGQGIQPQHF.

The V call is TRBV29-1, the J call TRBJ2-1, with D perhaps TRBD2 (5 bases). The V gene lost 4 bases and the J gene lost 8 bases, with 18 bases spanning the gap. CDR3 size: 14 residues. Germline V lookup: CDR1 SQVTM, CDR2 ANQGSEA. CDR3 residues: CSVGSRGILDEQFF. Written as DNA, the CDR3 is TGCAGCGTTGGATCTAGAGGGATTTTGGATGAGCAGTTCTTC.

The chain recombines TRBV4-2 with TRBJ2-6; possible D gene TRBD1, 7 bases. Trimming shortened V by 1 base and J by 1 base, and 20 bases separated the two germline ends. The CDR3 covers 20 residues. Germline lookup yields CDR1 LGHNA and CDR2 YNFKEQ. This CDR3 reads CASSQGIRGTASSGANVLTF. CDR3 in DNA: TGTGCCAGCAGCCAAGGTATCCGCGGGACAGCTTCTTCTGGGGCCAACGTCCTGACTTTC.

The table lists this clonotype with a few counts. CDR3 DNA: TGCGCCAGCAGCTTGGCGCGGCAAAGTGGGGAGACCCAGTACTTC. This encodes CASSLARQSGETQYF. The gene calls are TRBV5-1 and TRBJ2-5, with D unclear. Trimming pared 0 bases from V and 5 bases from J, leaving 14 bases between. Germline assignment: CDR1 SGHRS and CDR2 YFSETQ. This CDR3 has 15 residues.

This clonotype has just a few counts. V gene TRBV10-2 combines with J gene TRBJ2-2; 8 bases map to TRBD2. The CDR3 sequence is 14 residues long. The germline V gene encodes CDR1 WSHSY and CDR2 SAAADI. Trimming removed 6 bases from V and 9 bases from J; junction bases left unmatched: 9. The CDR3 DNA follows: TGCGCCAGCAGAGATAGCGGGAAAGGGAGGGAGCTGTTTTTT. As protein: CASRDSGKGRELFF.

Many counts were recorded for this clonotype. The CDR3 is CSVSGHTDTQYF. The CDR3, as DNA: TGCAGCGTTTCGGGCCACACAGATACGCAGTATTTT. The chain combines TRBV29-1 with TRBJ2-3; D ambiguous. This CDR3 has 12 amino acids. Per germline, CDR1 SQVTM and CDR2 ANQGSEA. V shed 5 bases and J shed 2 bases, with 8 bases lying between them.

This chain links TRBV20-1 with TRBJ1-5; D might be TRBD1 (5 bases). Trimming removed 6 bases at V and 1 base at J, with 16 bases between. The germline V gene has CDR1 DFQATT and CDR2 SNEGSKA (reference sequence). This CDR3 is 15 amino acids long. The CDR3 here is CSAATTGGSNQPQHF. The CDR3 nucleotides read TGCAGTGCCGCAACGACTGGGGGAAGCAATCAGCCCCAGCATTTT.

This clonotype turned up a few times. The CDR3 bases are TGCGCCAGCAGTGAGTCGGGGTCGATTCCCGGCACAGATACGCAGTATTTT. This sequence encodes CASSESGSIPGTDTQYF. The V and J genes are TRBV10-2 and TRBJ2-3; D gene ambiguous. This CDR3 has 17 residues. CDR1 and CDR2 from the germline V gene are WSHSY and SAAADI. V lost 0 bases and J lost 1, with 14 bases in between.

The chain has TRBV6-5 and TRBJ1-4; the match to TRBD1 covers 7 bases. After removal of 0 bases from V and 3 bases from J, the junction contained 1 base not matched to a gene. Germline V CDR1 and CDR2: MNHEY, SVGAGI. CDR3 length equals 15 residues. The CDR3, as DNA: TGTGCCAGCAGTTACTCGACAGGGTCTAATGAAAAACTGTTTTTT. Translating it yields CASSYSTGSNEKLFF.

This clonotype was recorded a few times. The CDR3 reads CASQGPGELFF. In DNA form, the CDR3 reads TGTGCCAGCCAGGGGCCCGGGGAGCTGTTTTTT. This rearrangement joins TRBV27 to TRBJ2-2; a possible D gene is TRBD1 (6 bases). The CDR3 is 11 amino acids. Germline V lookup: CDR1 MNHEY, CDR2 SMNVEV (reference sequence). The V gene lost 8 bases and the J gene lost 6 bases, with 7 bases spanning the gap.

This clonotype was counted between two and nine times. The chain recombines TRBV25-1 with TRBJ2-3; D not certain. The CDR3 has 15 residues. Trimming shortened V by 3 bases and J by 4 bases, and 14 bases separated the two germline ends. In germline, CDR1 is MGHDK, CDR2 SYGVNS. The CDR3 loop is CASSEIGARPDTQYF. The DNA for the CDR3 is TGTGCCAGCAGTGAGATAGGCGCACGGCCAGATACGCAGTATTTT.

V is TRBV29-1 and J is TRBJ2-7; 8 bases are shared with TRBD1. Germline CDR1 and CDR2: SQVTM and ANQGSEA. V shed 4 bases and J 5 bases; nucleotides not matched to a gene: 7. The CDR3 runs to 13 residues. In DNA form, the CDR3 reads TGCAGCGTTGGAAGGGGGACAGGAAACGAGCAGTACTTC. Translating it yields CSVGRGTGNEQYF.

In its sample, this clonotype was seen a few times. The chain employs TRBV7-2 and TRBJ2-5; 12 bases align to TRBD2. The CDR3 has 15 residues. Germline trimming cut 4 bases from V and 5 bases from J; bases unmatched to any gene: 5. Germline CDR1 is SGHTA and CDR2 is FQGNSA. Here the CDR3 reads CASSSLAGGGETQYF. The CDR3 region has the DNA TGTGCCAGCAGCTCCCTAGCGGGAGGGGGGGAGACCCAGTACTTC.